What follows is one T cell receptor beta chain and its context. The protocol was immunoSEQ multiplex PCR, while the TCRdb copy is restricted to in-frame clones and leaves out a portion. The data hold 80,000 or so clones, with roughly 92% observed a single time. The entry originates in a study of OX40 agonist ivuxolimab in advanced cancers. Trimming at V came to 0 bases and at J to 6 bases, leaving 2 bases not matched to a gene. The CDR3 length is 13 residues. Germline V gives CDR1 GTSNPN, CDR2 SVGIG (reference sequence). The clonotype originates from an adult with an advanced solid tumor such as melanoma, head and neck, liver or kidney cancer. V usage is TRBV30 and J usage is TRBJ1-5, with TRBD1 identical over 7 bases. The sequencing here drew on CD4+ or CD8+ T cells sorted from blood, taken in a trial of the OX40 agonist ivuxolimab. CDR3 residues: CAWSVEGAQPQHF. CDR3 nucleotides: TGTGCCTGGAGTGTAGAGGGGGCTCAGCCCCAGCATTTT.